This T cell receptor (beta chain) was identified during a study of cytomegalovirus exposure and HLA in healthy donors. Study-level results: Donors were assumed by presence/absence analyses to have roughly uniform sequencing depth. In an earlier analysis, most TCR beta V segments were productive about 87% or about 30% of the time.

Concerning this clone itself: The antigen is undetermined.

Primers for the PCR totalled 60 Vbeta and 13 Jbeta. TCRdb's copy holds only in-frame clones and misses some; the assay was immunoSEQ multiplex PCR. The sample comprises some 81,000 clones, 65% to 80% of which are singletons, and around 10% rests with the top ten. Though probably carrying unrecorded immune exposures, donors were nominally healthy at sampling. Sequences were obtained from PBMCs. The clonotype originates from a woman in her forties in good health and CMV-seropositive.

CDR3 sequence: CASSSSGLAGLNEQFF. The CDR3 DNA reads as TGTGCCAGCAGCTCATCGGGACTAGCGGGTCTCAATGAGCAGTTCTTC. This chain joins TRBV7-9 and TRBJ2-1; 12 bases line up with TRBD2. Germline V gives CDR1 SEHNR, CDR2 FQNEAQ (reference sequence). The trim removed 4 bases at V and 6 bases at J, leaving 7 bases unmatched. The CDR3 is made up of 16 amino acids.